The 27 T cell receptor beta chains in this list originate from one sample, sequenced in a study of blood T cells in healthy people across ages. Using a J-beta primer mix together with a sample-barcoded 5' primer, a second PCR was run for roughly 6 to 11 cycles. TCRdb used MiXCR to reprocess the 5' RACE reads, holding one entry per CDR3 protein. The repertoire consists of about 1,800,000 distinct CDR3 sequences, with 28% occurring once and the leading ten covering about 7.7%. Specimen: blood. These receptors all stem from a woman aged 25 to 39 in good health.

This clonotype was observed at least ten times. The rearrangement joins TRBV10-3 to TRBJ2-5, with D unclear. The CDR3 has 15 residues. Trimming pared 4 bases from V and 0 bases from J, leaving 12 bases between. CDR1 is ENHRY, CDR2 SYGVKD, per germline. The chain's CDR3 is CAISVLARDQETQYF. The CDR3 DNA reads TGTGCCATCAGTGTATTGGCCCGGGACCAAGAGACCCAGTACTTC.

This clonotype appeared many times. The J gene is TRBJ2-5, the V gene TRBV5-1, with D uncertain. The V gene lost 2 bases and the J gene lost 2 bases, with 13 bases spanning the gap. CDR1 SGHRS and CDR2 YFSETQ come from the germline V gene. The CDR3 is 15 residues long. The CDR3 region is CASSFSPSLQETQYF. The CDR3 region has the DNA TGCGCCAGCAGCTTCAGTCCGTCCTTACAAGAGACCCAGTACTTC. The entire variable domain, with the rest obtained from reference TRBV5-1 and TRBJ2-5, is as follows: KAGVTQTPRYLIKTRGQQVTLSCSPISGHRSVSWYQQTPGQGLQFLFEYFSETQRNKGNFPGRFSGRQFSNSRSEMNVSTLELGDSALYLCASSFSPSLQETQYFGPGTRLLVL.

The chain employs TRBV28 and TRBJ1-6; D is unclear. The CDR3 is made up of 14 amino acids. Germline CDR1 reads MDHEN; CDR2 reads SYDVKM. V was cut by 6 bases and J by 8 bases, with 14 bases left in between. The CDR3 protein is CASSPPPGHSPLHF. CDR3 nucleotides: TGTGCCAGCAGCCCACCCCCGGGTCATTCACCCCTCCACTTT.

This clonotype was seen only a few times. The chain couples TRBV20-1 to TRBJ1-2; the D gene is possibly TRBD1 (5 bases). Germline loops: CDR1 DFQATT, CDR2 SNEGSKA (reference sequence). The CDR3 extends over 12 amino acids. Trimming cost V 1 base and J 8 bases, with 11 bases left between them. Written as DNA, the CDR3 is TGCAGTGCTAGAGTTCGGGGCGAGGGCTACACCTTC. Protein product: CSARVRGEGYTF.

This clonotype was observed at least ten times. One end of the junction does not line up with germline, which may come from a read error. Here the CDR3 DNA reads TGTGCCAGCAGCTTCGGGCAGAGCTCCTACGAGCAGTACTTC. This gives the protein CASSFGQSSYEQYF. The chain employs TRBV5-1 and TRBJ2-7, with D hard to call. Germline V gives CDR1 SGHRS, CDR2 YFSETQ. The CDR3 covers 14 residues.

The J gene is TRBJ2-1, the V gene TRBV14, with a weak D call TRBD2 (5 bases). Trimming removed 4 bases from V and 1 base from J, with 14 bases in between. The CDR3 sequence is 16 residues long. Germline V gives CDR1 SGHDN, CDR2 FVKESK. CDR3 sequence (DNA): TGTGCCAGCAGCCCCCTCGGCGGGCTTTCCTACAATGAGCAGTTCTTC. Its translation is CASSPLGGLSYNEQFF.

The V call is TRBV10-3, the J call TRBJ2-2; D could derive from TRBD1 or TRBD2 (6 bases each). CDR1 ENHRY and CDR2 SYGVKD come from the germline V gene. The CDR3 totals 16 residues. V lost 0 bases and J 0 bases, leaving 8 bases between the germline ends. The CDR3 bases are TGTGCCATCAGTGAGTCGGGGGGCGCGAACACCGGGGAGCTGTTTTTT. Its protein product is CAISESGGANTGELFF.

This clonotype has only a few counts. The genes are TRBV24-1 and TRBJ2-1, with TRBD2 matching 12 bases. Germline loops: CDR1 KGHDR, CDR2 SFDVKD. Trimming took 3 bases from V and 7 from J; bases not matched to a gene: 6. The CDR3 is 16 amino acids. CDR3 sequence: CATSDRLAGALNEQFF. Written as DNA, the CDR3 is TGTGCCACCAGTGATAGACTAGCGGGGGCCCTAAATGAGCAGTTCTTC.

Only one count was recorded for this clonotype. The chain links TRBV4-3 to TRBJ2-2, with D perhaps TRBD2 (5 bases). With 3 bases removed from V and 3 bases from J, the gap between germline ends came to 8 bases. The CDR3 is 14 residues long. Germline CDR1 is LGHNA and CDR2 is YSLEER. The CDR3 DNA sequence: TGCGCCAGCAGCCAGGGAGCGTACACCGGGGAGCTGTTTTTT. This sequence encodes CASSQGAYTGELFF.

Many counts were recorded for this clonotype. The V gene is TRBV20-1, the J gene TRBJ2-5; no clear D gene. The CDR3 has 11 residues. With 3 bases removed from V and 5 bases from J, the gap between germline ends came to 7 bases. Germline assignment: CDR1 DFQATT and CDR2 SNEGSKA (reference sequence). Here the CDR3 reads CSASPDETQYF. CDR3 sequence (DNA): TGCAGTGCTAGCCCTGACGAGACCCAGTACTTC.

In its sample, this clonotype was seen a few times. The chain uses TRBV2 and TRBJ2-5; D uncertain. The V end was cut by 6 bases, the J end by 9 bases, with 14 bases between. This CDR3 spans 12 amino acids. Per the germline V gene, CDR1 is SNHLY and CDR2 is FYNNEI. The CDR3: CASRLDLAAQYF. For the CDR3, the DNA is TGTGCCAGCAGATTGGACCTCGCGGCCCAGTACTTC.

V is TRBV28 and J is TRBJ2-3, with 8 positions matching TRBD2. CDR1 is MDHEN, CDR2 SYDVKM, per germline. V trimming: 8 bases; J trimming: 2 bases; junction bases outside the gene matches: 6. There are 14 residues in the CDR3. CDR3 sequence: CASSSSGVTDTQYF. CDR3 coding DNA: TGTGCCAGCTCCAGTAGCGGGGTCACAGATACGCAGTATTTT.

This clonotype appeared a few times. CDR3 protein: CASSPTGAEKLFF. The DNA for the CDR3 is TGTGCCAGCAGTCCCACCGGGGCTGAAAAACTGTTTTTT. The chain joins TRBV2 to TRBJ1-4; D may be TRBD1 (5 bases). This CDR3 region has 13 residues. Germline CDR1 and CDR2: SNHLY and FYNNEI. V was trimmed by 5 bases and J by 7 bases, leaving 11 bases between them.

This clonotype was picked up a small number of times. The CDR3 region has the DNA TGCGCCAGCAGCCTTCAAGACAAGAACACTGAAGCTTTCTTT. Its translation: CASSLQDKNTEAFF. The chain joins TRBV5-1 to TRBJ1-1, with D unresolved. The germline CDR1 and CDR2 sequences are SGHRS and YFSETQ. CDR3 size: 14 residues. The V end lost 4 bases, the J end lost 1 base, and 11 bases lay between the germline ends.

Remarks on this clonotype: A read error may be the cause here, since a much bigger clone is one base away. CDR3 protein: CASSLPAGRGTQYF. The CDR3 DNA reads TGTGCCAGCAGCTTGCCAGCGGGTCGGGGGACCCAGTACTTC. V gene TRBV5-5 combines with J gene TRBJ2-5; TRBD2 is a possible D gene (6 bases). CDR3 length: 14 amino acids. Trimming removed 1 base at V and 7 bases at J, with 14 bases between. Germline-derived CDR1 and CDR2 are SGHKS and YYEKEE (reference sequence).

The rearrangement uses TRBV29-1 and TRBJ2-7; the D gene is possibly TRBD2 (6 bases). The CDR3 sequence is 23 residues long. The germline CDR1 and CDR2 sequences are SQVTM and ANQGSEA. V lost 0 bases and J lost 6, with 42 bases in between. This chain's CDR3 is CSVEEGVRDKEASRRAPAGEQYF. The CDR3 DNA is TGCAGCGTTGAAGAGGGGGTCCGAGACAAAGAAGCTAGCAGGAGGGCCCCCGCAGGCGAGCAGTACTTC.

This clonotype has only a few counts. The CDR3: CASRLPGVTDTQYF. For the CDR3, the DNA is TGTGCCAGCCGACTCCCGGGAGTCACAGATACGCAGTATTTT. V and J are TRBV12-3 or TRBV12-4 and TRBJ2-3; D might be TRBD2 (6 bases). The CDR3 is 14 residues long. Trimming pared 8 bases from V and 2 bases from J, leaving 14 bases between.

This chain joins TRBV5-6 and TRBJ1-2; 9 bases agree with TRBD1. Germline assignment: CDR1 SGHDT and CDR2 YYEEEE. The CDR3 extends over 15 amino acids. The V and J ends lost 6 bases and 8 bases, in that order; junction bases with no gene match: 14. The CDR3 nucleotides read TGTGCCAGCATTCCGAATTTGGGACAGGGCGCCGGCTACACCTTC. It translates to CASIPNLGQGAGYTF.

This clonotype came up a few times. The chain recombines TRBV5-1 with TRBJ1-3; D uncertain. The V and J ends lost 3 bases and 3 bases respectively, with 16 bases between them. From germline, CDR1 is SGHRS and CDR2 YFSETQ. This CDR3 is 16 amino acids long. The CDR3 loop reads CASSSDGVTSGNTIYF. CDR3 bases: TGCGCCAGCAGCTCCGACGGGGTTACCAGTGGAAACACCATATATTTT.

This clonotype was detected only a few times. This CDR3 is CASRAGLIDAFF. The CDR3 DNA reads as TGTGCCAGCAGGGCGGGCCTCATAGACGCTTTCTTT. V gene TRBV6-1 combines with J gene TRBJ1-1; D gene ambiguous. CDR1 MNHNS and CDR2 SASEGT come from the germline V gene. The CDR3 consists of 12 residues. Trimming removed 6 bases from V and 11 bases from J, with 16 bases in between.

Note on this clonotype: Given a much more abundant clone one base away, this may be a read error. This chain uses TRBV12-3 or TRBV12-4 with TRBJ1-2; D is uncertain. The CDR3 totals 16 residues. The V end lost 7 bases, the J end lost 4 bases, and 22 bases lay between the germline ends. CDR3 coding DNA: TGTGCCAGCACCTCGAAGGGCTCTCTTGGCTTCTATGGCTACACCTTC. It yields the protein CASTSKGSLGFYGYTF.

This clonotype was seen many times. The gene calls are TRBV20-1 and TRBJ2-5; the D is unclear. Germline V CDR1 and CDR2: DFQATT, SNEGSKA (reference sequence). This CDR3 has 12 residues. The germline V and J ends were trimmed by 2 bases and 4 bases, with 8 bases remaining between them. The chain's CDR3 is CSARPLGETQYF. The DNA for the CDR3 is TGCAGTGCTAGACCCCTCGGAGAGACCCAGTACTTC.

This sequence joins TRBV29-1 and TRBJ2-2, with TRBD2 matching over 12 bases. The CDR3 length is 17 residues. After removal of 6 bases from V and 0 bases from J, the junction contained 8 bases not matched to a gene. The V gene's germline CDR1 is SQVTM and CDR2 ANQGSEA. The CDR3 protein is CSVYGTSGPANTGELFF. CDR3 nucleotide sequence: TGCAGCGTCTACGGGACTAGCGGGCCCGCGAACACCGGGGAGCTGTTTTTT.

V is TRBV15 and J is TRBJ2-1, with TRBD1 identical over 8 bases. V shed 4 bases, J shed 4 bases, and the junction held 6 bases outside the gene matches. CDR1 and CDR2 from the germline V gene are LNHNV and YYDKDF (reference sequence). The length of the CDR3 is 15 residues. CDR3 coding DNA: TGTGCCACCAGCAAGACAGGGGCCCTTTACAATGAGCAGTTCTTC. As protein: CATSKTGALYNEQFF. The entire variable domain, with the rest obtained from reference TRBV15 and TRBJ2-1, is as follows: DAMVIQNPRYQVTQFGKPVTLSCSQTLNHNVMYWYQQKSSQAPKLLFHYYDKDFNNEADTPDNFQSRRPNTSFCFLDIRSPGLGDTAMYLCATSKTGALYNEQFFGPGTRLTVL.

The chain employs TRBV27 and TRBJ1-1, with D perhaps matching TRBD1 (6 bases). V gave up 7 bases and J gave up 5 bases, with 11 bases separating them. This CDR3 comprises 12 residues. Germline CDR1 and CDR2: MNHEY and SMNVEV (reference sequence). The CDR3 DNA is TGTGCCAGCATGGGGGGGCCGACTGAAGCTTTCTTT. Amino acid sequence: CASMGGPTEAFF.

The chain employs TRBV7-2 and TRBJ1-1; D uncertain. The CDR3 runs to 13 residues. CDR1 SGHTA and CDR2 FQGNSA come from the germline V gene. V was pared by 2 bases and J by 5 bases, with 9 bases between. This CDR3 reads CASSLNGGTEAFF. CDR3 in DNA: TGTGCCAGCAGCTTAAATGGAGGGACTGAAGCTTTCTTT.

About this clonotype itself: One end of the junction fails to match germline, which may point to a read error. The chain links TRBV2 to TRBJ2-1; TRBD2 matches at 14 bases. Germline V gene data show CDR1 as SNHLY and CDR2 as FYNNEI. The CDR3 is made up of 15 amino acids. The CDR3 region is CTSSAGTSGSLEQFF. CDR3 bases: TGTACCAGCAGCGCCGGGACTAGCGGGAGTCTTGAGCAGTTCTTC.